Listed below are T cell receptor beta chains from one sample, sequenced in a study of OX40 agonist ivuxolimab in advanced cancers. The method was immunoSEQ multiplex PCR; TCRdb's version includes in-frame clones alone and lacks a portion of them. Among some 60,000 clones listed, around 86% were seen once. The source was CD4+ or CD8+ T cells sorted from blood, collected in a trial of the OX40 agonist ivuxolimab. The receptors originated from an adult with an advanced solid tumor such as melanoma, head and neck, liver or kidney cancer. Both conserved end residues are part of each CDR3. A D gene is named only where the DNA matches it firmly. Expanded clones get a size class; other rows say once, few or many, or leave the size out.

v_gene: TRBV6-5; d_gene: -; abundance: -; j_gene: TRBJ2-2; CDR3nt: TGTGCCAGCAGTTACACCCGTCCGCGCGGCACCGGGGAGCTGTTTTTT; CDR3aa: CASSYTRPRGTGELFF
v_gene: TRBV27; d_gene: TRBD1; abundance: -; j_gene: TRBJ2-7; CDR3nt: TGTGCCAGCAGTCCCGGGACAGGGGGTTACGAGCAGTACTTC; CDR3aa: CASSPGTGGYEQYF
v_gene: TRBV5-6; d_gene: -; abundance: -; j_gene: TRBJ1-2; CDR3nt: TGTGCCAGCAGCCGGGCCCAGGGAGATGGCTACACCTTC; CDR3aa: CASSRAQGDGYTF
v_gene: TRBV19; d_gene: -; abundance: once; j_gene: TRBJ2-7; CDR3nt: TGTGCCAGTAGTATAGATCTATGGCGCGAGCAGTACTTC; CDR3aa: CASSIDLWREQYF
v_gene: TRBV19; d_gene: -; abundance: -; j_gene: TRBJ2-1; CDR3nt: TGTGCCAGTAGTACAAGACACAGGGGAGGAGACAATGAGCAGTTCTTC; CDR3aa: CASSTRHRGGDNEQFF
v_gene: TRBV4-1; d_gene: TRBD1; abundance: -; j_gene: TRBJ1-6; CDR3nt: TGCGCCAGCAGCCAAGAAACAGGCCAGGGGGGTTCACCCCTCCACTTT; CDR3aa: CASSQETGQGGSPLHF
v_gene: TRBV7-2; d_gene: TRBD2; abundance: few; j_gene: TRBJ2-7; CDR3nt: TGTGCCAGCAGCTCGGGGGGTAGCGGGAGAAGGAACGAGCAGTACTTC; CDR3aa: CASSSGGSGRRNEQYF
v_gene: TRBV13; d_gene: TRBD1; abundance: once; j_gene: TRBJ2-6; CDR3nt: TGTGCCAGTAAAACAGGGGCCTCTGGGGCCAACGTCCTGACTTTC; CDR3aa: CASKTGASGANVLTF
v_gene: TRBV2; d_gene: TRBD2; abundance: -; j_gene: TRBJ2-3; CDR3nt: TGTGCCAGCAGGGGGACTAGCGGGAGTTTGGATACGCAGTATTTT; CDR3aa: CASRGTSGSLDTQYF
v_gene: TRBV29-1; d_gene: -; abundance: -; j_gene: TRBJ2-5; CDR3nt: TGCAGCGTTAAGTCGATAGGGGGTCTTCGGCAGTACTTC; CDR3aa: CSVKSIGGLRQYF
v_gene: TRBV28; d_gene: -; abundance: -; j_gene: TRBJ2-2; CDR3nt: TGTGCCAGCAGCCTGTCTCTTTTGGGGCGTATTGGGGAGCTGTTTTTT; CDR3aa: CASSLSLLGRIGELFF
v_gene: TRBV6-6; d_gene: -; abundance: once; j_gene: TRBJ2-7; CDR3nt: TGTGCCAGCAGTTACGCCCGGACTCTGGGAAAGTACGAGCAGTACTTC; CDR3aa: CASSYARTLGKYEQYF
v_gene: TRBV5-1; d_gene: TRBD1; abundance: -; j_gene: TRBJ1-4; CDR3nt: TGCGCCAGCAGCTTGGGAGGACAGGGGAGCGAAAAACTGTTTTTT; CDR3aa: CASSLGGQGSEKLFF
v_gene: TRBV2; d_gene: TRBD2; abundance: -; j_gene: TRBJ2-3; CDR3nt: TGTGCCAGCATTAGACTAGCGGGGGGGCAGGATACGCAGTATTTT; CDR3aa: CASIRLAGGQDTQYF
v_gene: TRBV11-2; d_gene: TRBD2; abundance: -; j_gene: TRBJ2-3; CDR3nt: TGTGCCAGCAGGACTAGCGGGGGCACAGATACGCAGTATTTT; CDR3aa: CASRTSGGTDTQYF
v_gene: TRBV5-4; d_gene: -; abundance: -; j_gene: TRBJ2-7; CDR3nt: TGTGCCAGCAGCTTGGCACAGGGTCACGAGCAGTACTTC; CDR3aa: CASSLAQGHEQYF
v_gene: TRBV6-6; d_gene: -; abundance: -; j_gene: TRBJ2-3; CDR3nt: TGTGCCAGCAGTTACCCGGACCGCCCGGACACAGATACGCAGTATTTT; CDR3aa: CASSYPDRPDTDTQYF
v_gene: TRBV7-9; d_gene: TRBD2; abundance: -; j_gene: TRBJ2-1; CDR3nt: TGTGCCAGCAGCTTTTCCCTAGCGGGAGCGGGTTACAATGAGCAGTTCTTC; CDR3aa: CASSFSLAGAGYNEQFF
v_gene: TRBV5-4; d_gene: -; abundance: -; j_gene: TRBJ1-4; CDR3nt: TGTGCCAGCAGCTTGGCCAGTCAGGGCACGGAAAAACTGTTTTTT; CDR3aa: CASSLASQGTEKLFF
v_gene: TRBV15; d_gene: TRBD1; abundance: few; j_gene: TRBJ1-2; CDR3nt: TGTGCCACCAGCAGAGCCCAGGGGGTCTACTATGGCTACACCTTC; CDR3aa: CATSRAQGVYYGYTF
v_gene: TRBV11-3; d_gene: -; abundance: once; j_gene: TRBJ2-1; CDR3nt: TGTGCCAGCAGCTTAGATGGGGACGAAACCTACAATGAGCAGTTCTTC; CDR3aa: CASSLDGDETYNEQFF
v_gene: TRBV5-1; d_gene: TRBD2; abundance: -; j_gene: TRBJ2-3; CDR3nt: TGCGCCAGCAGCTTTAGCGGGAGGGCCCCAGATACGCAGTATTTT; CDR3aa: CASSFSGRAPDTQYF
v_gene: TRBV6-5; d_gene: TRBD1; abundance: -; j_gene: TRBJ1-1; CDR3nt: TGTGCCAGCAGTTACTACCCACAGGGGGAAACTGCTGAAGCTTTCTTT; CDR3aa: CASSYYPQGETAEAFF
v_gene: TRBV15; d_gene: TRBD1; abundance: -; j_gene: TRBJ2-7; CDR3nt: TGTGCCACCAGCAGAGATTTCCAGGGACAGGGGAAGGAGCAGTACTTC; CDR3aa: CATSRDFQGQGKEQYF
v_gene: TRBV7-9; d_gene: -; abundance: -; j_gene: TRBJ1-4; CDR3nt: TGTGCCAGCAGCCTAACCGGGACGGGAGAAAAACTGTTTTTT; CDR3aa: CASSLTGTGEKLFF
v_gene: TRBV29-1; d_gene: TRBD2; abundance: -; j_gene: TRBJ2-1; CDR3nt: TGCAGCGTTGACGGAGAACTAGCGGGGGCTACATCCTACAATGAGCAGTTCTTC; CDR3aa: CSVDGELAGATSYNEQFF
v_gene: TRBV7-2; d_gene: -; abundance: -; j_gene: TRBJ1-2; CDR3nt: TGTGCCAGCAGTCCGAGTAGGACAGCAAGAGGCTACACCTTC; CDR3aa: CASSPSRTARGYTF
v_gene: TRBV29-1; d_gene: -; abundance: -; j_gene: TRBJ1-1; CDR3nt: TGCAGCGTTTTGTGGGACGTGAACACTGAAGCTTTCTTT; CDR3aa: CSVLWDVNTEAFF
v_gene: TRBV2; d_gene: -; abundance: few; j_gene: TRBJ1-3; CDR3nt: TGTGCCAGCAGCGGTAATGTGGGAAACACCATATATTTT; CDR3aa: CASSGNVGNTIYF
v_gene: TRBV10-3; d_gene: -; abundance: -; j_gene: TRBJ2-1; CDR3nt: TGTGCCATCAGTTCTACGGGGCCTAGCGATGAGCAGTTCTTC; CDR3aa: CAISSTGPSDEQFF
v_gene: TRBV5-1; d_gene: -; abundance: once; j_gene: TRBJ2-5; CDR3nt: TGCGCCAGCAGCTTCGGGGGGCGAAGGGAAGAGACCCAGTACTTC; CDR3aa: CASSFGGRREETQYF
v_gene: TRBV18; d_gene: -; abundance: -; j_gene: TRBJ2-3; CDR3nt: TGTGCCAGCTCACCGGCAGGGGTAAATACGCAGTATTTT; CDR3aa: CASSPAGVNTQYF
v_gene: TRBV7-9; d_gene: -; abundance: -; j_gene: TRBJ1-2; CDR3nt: TGTGCCAGCAGCTTAGCGGGACTTTATAACTATGGCTACACCTTC; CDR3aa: CASSLAGLYNYGYTF
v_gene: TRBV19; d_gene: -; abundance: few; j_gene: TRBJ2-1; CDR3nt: TGTGCCAGTAGTATACCGGGGGCCGACAATGAGCAGTTCTTC; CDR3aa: CASSIPGADNEQFF
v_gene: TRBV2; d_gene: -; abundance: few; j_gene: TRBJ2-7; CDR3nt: TGTGCCAGCAGGACCTTTTACGAGCAGTACTTC; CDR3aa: CASRTFYEQYF
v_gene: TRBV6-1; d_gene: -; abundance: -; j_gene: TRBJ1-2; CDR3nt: TGTGCCAGCAGTGAGACCTATGGCTACACCTTC; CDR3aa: CASSETYGYTF
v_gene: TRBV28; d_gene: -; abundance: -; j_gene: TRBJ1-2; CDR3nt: TGTGCCAGCAGTCCACCGGTCAGACGTTCTAGTGGCTACACCTTC; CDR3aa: CASSPPVRRSSGYTF
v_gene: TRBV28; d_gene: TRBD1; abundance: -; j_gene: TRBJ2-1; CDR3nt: TGTGCCAGCAAACGAGACAGGGGGCCCTACAATGAGCAGTTCTTC; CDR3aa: CASKRDRGPYNEQFF
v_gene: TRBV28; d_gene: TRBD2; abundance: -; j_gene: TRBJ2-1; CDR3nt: TGTGCCAGCAGTTCCGCGAGACTAGCGGGAGGCAATGAGCAGTTCTTC; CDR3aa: CASSSARLAGGNEQFF
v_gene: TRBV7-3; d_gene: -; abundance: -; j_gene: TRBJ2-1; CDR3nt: TGTGCCAGCAGCTTAGGTACAGGGCACAATGAGCAGTTCTTC; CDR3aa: CASSLGTGHNEQFF
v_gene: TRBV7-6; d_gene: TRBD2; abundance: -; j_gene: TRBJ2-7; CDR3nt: TGTGCCAGCAGCTTAGCTAGCGGGAGTTTCAACGAGCAGTACTTC; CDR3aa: CASSLASGSFNEQYF
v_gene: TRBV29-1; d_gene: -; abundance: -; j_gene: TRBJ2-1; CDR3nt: TGCAGCGTTGCCAAACGGCGAGCCAATGAGCAGTTCTTC; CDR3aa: CSVAKRRANEQFF
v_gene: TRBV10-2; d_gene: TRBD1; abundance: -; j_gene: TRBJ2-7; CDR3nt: TGCGCCAGCAAGGACAGGGTAGGCTACGAGCAGTACTTC; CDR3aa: CASKDRVGYEQYF
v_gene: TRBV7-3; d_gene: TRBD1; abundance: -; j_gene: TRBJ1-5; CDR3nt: TGTGCCAGCAGCCCCCCAGGGGGACAGCCCCAGCATTTT; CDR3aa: CASSPPGGQPQHF
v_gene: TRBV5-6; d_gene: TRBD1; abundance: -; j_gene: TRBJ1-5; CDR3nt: TGTGCCAGCAGCAATGACAGGGATCAGCCCCAGCATTTT; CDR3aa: CASSNDRDQPQHF
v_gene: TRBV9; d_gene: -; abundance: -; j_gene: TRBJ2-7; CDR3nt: TGTGCCAGCAGCGTAGGTGGGGAATTCAGCTACGAGCAGTACTTC; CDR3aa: CASSVGGEFSYEQYF
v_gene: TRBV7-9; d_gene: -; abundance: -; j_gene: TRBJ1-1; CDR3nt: TGTGCCAGCAGCTTAGTTCTCCCGAACACTGAAGCTTTCTTT; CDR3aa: CASSLVLPNTEAFF
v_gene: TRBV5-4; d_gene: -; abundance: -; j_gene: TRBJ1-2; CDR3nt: TGTGCCAGCAGCCCCGGTGGGCAGGGCCACGGCTACACCTTC; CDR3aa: CASSPGGQGHGYTF
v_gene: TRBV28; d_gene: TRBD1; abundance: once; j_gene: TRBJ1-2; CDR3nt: TGTGCCAGCAGTCCCGGGACAGGGGGCCATGGCTACACCTTC; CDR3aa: CASSPGTGGHGYTF
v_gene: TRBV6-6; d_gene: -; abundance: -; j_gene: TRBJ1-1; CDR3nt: TGTGCCAGCGCCCGGGGGGCGCACACTGAAGCTTTCTTT; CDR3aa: CASARGAHTEAFF
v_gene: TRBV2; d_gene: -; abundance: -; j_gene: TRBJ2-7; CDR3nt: TGTGCCAGCAGGAGCTACGAGCAGTACTTC; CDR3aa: CASRSYEQYF
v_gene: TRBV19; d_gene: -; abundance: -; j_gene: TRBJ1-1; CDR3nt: TGTGCCAGTAGTATATTAAGGTGGTGGGGCACTGAAGCTTTCTTT; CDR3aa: CASSILRWWGTEAFF
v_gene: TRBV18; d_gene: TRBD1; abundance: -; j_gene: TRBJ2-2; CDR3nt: TGTGCCAGCTCACCACGACAGGGGGGTGCCGGGGAGCTGTTTTTT; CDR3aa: CASSPRQGGAGELFF
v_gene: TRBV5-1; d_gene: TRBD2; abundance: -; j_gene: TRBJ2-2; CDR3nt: TGCGCCAGCAGCTTAGGACTAGCGGGAGTCACCGGGGAGCTGTTTTTT; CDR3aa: CASSLGLAGVTGELFF
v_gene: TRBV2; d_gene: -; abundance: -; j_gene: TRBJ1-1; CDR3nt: TGTGCCAGCAGTGATCCTTTGGGGTTGGGCACTGAAGCTTTCTTT; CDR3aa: CASSDPLGLGTEAFF
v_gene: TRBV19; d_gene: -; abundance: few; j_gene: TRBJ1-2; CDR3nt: TGTGCCAGTAGTATACAGGGGAACTATGGCTACACCTTC; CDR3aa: CASSIQGNYGYTF